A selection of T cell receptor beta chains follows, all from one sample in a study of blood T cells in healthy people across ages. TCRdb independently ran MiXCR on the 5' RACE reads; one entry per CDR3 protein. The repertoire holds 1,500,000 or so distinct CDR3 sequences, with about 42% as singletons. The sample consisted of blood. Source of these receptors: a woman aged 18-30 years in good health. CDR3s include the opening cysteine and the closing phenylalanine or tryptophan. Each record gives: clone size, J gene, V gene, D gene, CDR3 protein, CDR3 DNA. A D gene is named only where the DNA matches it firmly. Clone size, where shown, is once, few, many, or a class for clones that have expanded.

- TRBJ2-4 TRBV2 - CASEPQAPENIQYF TGTGCCAGCGAACCCCAGGCCCCAGAAAACATTCAGTACTTC
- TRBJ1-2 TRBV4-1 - CASSQEDGQLNYGYTF TGCGCCAGCAGCCAAGAAGACGGACAGCTCAACTATGGCTACACCTTC
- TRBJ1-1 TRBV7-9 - CASSLLTGDTEAFF TGTGCCAGCAGCTTATTAACCGGGGACACTGAAGCTTTCTTT
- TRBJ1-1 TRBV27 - CASSRLGGTTEAFF TGTGCCAGCAGTCGGTTGGGGGGCACTACTGAAGCTTTCTTT
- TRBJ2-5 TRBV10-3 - CAIREAGAETQYF TGTGCCATCAGAGAGGCTGGCGCAGAGACCCAGTACTTC
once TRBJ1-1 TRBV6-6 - CASSYSKIEAFF TGTGCCAGCAGTTACTCGAAGATTGAAGCTTTCTTT
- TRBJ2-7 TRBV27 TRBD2 CASSLGSGGLGEQYF TGTGCCAGCAGTTTAGGTAGCGGGGGTTTGGGCGAGCAGTACTTC
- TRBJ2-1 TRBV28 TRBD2 CASRPLAGGALEQFF TGTGCCAGCAGACCCCTAGCGGGAGGTGCTCTTGAGCAGTTCTTC
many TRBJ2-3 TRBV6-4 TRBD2 CASSELAGSDTQYF TGTGCCAGCAGTGAACTAGCGGGATCAGATACGCAGTATTTT
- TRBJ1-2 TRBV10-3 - CAIREGRGQANCGYTF TGTGCCATCAGAGAAGGAAGGGGACAAGCTAACTGTGGCTACACCTTC
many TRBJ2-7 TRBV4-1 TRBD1 CASSQIQGYEQYF TGCGCCAGCAGCCAGATACAGGGGTACGAGCAGTACTTC
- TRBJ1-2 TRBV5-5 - CASSVVQGIDGYTF TGTGCCAGCAGCGTGGTCCAGGGGATAGATGGCTACACCTTC
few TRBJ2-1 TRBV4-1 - CASSQGTVSSYNEQFF TGCGCCAGCAGCCAAGGGACGGTTAGCTCCTACAATGAGCAGTTCTTC
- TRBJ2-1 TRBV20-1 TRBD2 CSARGPTSFSYNEQFF TGCAGTGCTAGAGGCCCGACTAGCTTCTCCTACAATGAGCAGTTCTTC
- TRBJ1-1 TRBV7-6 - CASSLDSVNTEAFF TGTGCCAGCAGCTTAGATTCGGTGAACACTGAAGCTTTCTTT
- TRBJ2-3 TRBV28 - CASSFRGATTDTQYF TGTGCCAGCAGTTTTCGCGGAGCTACCACAGATACGCAGTATTTT
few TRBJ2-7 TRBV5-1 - CASSLVLALSYNEQYF TGCGCCAGCAGCTTGGTGCTCGCTCTCTCCTACAATGAGCAGTACTTC
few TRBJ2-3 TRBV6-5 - CASSYRGQGDTQYF TGTGCCAGCAGTTACCGGGGGCAGGGAGATACGCAGTATTTT
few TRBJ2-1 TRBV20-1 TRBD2 CSARDPGLAGVPSSYNEQFF TGCAGTGCTAGAGATCCGGGACTAGCGGGAGTACCGAGCTCCTACAATGAGCAGTTCTTC
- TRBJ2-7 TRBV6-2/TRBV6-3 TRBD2 CASSTRGGRDGGEQYF TGTGCCAGCAGTACGCGGGGGGGCCGCGACGGAGGTGAGCAGTACTTC
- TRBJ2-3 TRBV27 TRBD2 CAGMNSLAGGSDTQYF TGTGCCGGCATGAACTCACTAGCGGGAGGGTCGGATACGCAGTATTTT
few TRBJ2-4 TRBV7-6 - CASGPRLKNIQYF TGTGCCAGCGGCCCCAGACTCAAAAACATTCAGTACTTC
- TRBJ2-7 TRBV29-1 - CSVERPDSYEQYF TGCAGCGTTGAAAGGCCGGACTCCTACGAGCAGTACTTC
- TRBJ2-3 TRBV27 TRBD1 CASRTGGPGTDTQYF TGTGCCAGCAGGACAGGGGGCCCCGGCACAGATACGCAGTATTTT
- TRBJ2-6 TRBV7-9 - CASSQSSWSLSSGANVLTF TGTGCCAGCAGCCAAAGTTCGTGGTCGCTAAGCTCTGGGGCCAACGTCCTGACTTTC
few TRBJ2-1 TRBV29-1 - CSGFRSGVVNEQFF TGCAGCGGGTTTCGCTCAGGGGTTGTCAATGAGCAGTTCTTC
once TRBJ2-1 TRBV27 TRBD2 CTSRISLAGARNEQFF TGTACCAGCCGAATATCTCTAGCGGGAGCGAGGAATGAGCAGTTCTTC
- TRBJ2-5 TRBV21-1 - CASSKKIQETQYF TGTGCCAGCAGCAAGAAGATACAAGAGACCCAGTACTTC
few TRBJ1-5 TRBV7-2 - CASSLKWVGSQPQHF TGTGCCAGCAGCTTAAAGTGGGTAGGGAGTCAGCCCCAGCATTTT
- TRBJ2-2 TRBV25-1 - CASSESGVRRPDTGELFF TGTGCCAGCAGTGAATCGGGTGTGAGACGGCCGGACACCGGGGAGCTGTTTTTT
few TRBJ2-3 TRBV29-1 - CSGWGTLESTDTQYF TGCAGCGGGTGGGGGACACTAGAAAGCACAGATACGCAGTATTTT
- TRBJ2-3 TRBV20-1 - CSARRGSSADTQYF TGCAGTGCTAGACGTGGTTCTTCCGCAGATACGCAGTATTTT
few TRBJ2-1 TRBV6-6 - CASTQTFRDEQFF TGTGCCAGCACACAGACATTTCGGGATGAGCAGTTCTTC
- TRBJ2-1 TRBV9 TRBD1 CASSSRTGVWYEQFF TGTGCCAGCAGCTCAAGGACAGGGGTTTGGTATGAGCAGTTCTTC
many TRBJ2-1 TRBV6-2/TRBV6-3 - CASSYSPGNEQFF TGTGCCAGCAGTTACTCCCCGGGTAATGAGCAGTTCTTC
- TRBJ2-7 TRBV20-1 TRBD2 CSANSGSSYNEQYF TGCAGTGCAAATAGCGGGTCGTCATACAATGAGCAGTACTTC
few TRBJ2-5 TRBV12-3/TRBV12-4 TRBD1 CASNQAHRGQETQYF TGTGCCAGCAATCAGGCCCACAGGGGACAAGAGACCCAGTACTTC